The clone carrying this T cell receptor (beta chain) was seen once. This sample was taken from a study of blood T cell repertoires in COVID-19. Study at large: Samples came from the United States, Italy and Spain, spanning acute and convalescent COVID-19. Sources were T cells, B-cell-depleted T cells, or PBMCs; the material itself was cDNA or gDNA.

Germline CDR1 is MNHEY and CDR2 is SMNVEV (reference sequence). V shed 6 bases, J shed 6 bases, and the junction held 7 bases outside the gene matches. The CDR3 has 13 amino acids. Authors' analysis steps: Using reference gene primer amplification, nucleated cell counts were estimated. Data came from immunoSEQ multiplex PCR; TCRdb stores just in-frame clones and leaves some out. That table gives V, J and clone size, and the DNA gave D and trimming. The data hold roughly 140,000 clones, with about 87% observed a single time. This TCR was sampled from a woman aged 40 to 50 with acute or convalescent COVID-19. V gene TRBV27 combines with J gene TRBJ1-2, with TRBD1 identical over 7 bases. The sample was peripheral blood. CDR3 residues: CASRDRQGDGYTF. DNA of the CDR3: TGTGCCAGCAGGGATCGACAGGGTGATGGCTACACCTTC.